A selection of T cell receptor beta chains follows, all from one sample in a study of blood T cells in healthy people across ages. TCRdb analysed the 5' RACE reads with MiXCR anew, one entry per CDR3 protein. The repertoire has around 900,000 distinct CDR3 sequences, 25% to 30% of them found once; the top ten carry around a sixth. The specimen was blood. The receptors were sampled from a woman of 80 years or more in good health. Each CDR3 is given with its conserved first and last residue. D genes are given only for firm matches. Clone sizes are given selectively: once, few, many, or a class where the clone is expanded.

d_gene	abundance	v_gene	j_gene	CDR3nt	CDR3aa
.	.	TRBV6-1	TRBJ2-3	TGTGCCAGCAGTTCCCGGCACACGGGATTGGATACGCAGTATTTT	CASSSRHTGLDTQYF
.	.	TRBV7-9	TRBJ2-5	TGTGCCAGCAGCTTAGTCACAGGGCAAGGGACCCAGTACTTC	CASSLVTGQGTQYF
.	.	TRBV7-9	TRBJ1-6	TGTGCCAGCAGCAGAGAGGGGCTCCCTAATTCACCCCGCCACTTT	CASSREGLPNSPRHF
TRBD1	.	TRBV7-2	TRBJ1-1	TGTGCCAGCAGCGTGACAGGGGGCCTGAACACTGAAGCTTTCTTT	CASSVTGGLNTEAFF
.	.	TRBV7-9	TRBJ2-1	TGTGCCAGCAGCTTAAGAATTGGGGCGTTTGATGAGCAGTTCTTC	CASSLRIGAFDEQFF
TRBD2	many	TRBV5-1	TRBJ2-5	TGCGCCAGCAGCTTAGCGGGGGCCGCCGGGCAGACCCAGTACTTC	CASSLAGAAGQTQYF
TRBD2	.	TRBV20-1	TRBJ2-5	TGCAGTGCTAAGGGGCTAGCGGGAATGTACCAAGAGACCCAGTACTTC	CSAKGLAGMYQETQYF
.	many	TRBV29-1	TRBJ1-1	TGCAGCGTTGAAGGGGGTTACCAGATGAACACTGAAGCTTTCTTT	CSVEGGYQMNTEAFF
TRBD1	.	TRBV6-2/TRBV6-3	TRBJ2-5	TGTGCCAGCAGTTCCGGGACAGTGCCTCAAGAGACCCAGTACTTC	CASSSGTVPQETQYF
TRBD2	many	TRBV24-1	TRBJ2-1	TGTGCCACCAGTGACCGTACTAGCGTGATAGCTGAGCAGTTCTTC	CATSDRTSVIAEQFF
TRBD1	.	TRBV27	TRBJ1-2	TGTGCCAGCAGTCGACAGGGGGCCGCTATCTATGGCTACACCTTC	CASSRQGAAIYGYTF
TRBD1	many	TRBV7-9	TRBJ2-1	TGTGCCAGCAGACTCGGACAGGGTGGCCTGTTCTTC	CASRLGQGGLFF
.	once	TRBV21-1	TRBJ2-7	TGCGCCAGCAGCAAAGGGGTAAGGCAGGGGGCGAGGAGCGAGTACTTC	CASSKGVRQGARSEYF
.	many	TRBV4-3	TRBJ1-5	TGCGCCAGCAGCCAAGACTTTTCAGGGAGGCAGCCCCAGCATTTT	CASSQDFSGRQPQHF
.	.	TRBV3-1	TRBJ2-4	TGTGCCAGCAGCCACAGCAGGGGAGCCAAAAACATTCAGTACTTC	CASSHSRGAKNIQYF
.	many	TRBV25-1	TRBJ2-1	TGTGCCAGCTTACAAACAGGGACCACCTACAATGAGCAGTTCTTC	CASLQTGTTYNEQFF
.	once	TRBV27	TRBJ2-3	TGTGCCAGCGGCCCTACAGGGTCCAGGGCAGATACGCAGTATTTT	CASGPTGSRADTQYF
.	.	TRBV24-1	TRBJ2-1	TGTGCCACCCAACCCTCCCTAGCCCCCGGGGATGAGCAGTTCTTC	CATQPSLAPGDEQFF
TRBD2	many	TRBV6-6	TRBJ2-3	TGTGCCAGCAGTTACGGGCGGGGGTCAACCACAGATACGCAGTATTTT	CASSYGRGSTTDTQYF